The clone carrying this T cell receptor beta chain was found a few times. This sample was included in a study of blood T cell repertoires in COVID-19. Profiling relied on immunoSEQ multiplex PCR, and the TCRdb table lists in-frame clones only, not all of them. This table holds some 110,000 clones, around 80% found once. The CDR3 contains 14 residues. The V end was cut by 2 bases, the J end by 2 bases, with 13 bases between. Germline V gene sequence: CDR1 SQVTM, CDR2 ANQGSEA. The V call is TRBV29-1, the J call TRBJ2-7; the D gene is possibly TRBD2 (6 bases). The receptor comes from a woman aged 70-85 years with acute or convalescent COVID-19. The source material was peripheral blood. CDR3 sequence: CSVEIGGGPYEQYF. The CDR3, as DNA: TGCAGCGTTGAAATCGGGGGTGGGCCCTACGAGCAGTACTTC.